Sequencing of this T cell receptor (beta chain) was carried out in a study of blood T cell repertoires in COVID-19. At the level of the study: Some COVID-19 samples were acute and others convalescent; all came from the United States, Italy and Spain. The cDNA or gDNA used as material had been derived from T cells, B-cell-depleted T cells, or PBMCs.

Data came from immunoSEQ multiplex PCR; TCRdb stores just in-frame clones and leaves some out. The table lists some 110,000 clones, about 75% of them singletons. The length of the CDR3 is 13 residues. V lost 5 bases and J lost 4, with 10 bases in between. From germline, CDR1 is MNHEY and CDR2 SVGAGI. The chain carries TRBV6-5 and TRBJ2-3; weak D call: TRBD1 (6 bases). This clonotype originated in a woman between 70 and 85 years old with acute or convalescent COVID-19. Sequencing input: peripheral blood. CDR3 DNA sequence: TGTGCCAGCAGTAGACAGGCGGCAGATACGCAGTATTTT. It yields the protein CASSRQAADTQYF.